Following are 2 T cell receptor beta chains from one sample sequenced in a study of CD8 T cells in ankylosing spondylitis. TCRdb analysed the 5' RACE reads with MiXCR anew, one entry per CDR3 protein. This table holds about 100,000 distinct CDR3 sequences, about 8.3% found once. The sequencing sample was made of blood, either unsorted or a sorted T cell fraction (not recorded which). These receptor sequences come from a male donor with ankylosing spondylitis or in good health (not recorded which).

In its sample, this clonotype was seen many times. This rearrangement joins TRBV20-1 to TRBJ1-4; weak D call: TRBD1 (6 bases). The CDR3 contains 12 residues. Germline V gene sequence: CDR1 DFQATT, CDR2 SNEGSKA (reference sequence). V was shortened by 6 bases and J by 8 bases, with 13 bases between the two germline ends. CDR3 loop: CSATRGSEKLFF. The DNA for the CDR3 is TGCAGTGCAACGAGGGGGTCGGAAAAACTGTTTTTT.

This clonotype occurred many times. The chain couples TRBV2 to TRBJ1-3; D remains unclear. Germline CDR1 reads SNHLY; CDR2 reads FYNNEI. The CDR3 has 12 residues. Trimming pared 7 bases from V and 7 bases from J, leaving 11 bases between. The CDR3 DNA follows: TGTGCCAGCACTCGTAATGGGAACACCATATATTTT. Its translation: CASTRNGNTIYF.